This passage covers 27 T cell receptor beta chains from one sample sequenced in a study of graft-versus-host responses after intestinal transplantation. Profiled with immunoSEQ multiplex PCR; TCRdb holds only in-frame clones, not every one. The table lists about 12,000 clones, roughly 93% of them singletons, with approximately 4.8% in the top ten. The source material was PBMCs, sampled about 34 months after intestinal transplantation. These receptors were collected from a human patient who received an intestinal transplant, so some T cells may come from the graft donor.

This clone was picked up a small number of times. The V call is TRBV5-1, the J call TRBJ1-5; no definite D call. CDR3 length: 13 amino acids. From germline, CDR1 is SGHRS and CDR2 YFSETQ. V lost 5 bases to trimming and J lost 0 bases, with 6 bases between them. In nucleotides, the CDR3 is TGCGCCAGCAGGGCGGATAGCAATCAGCCCCAGCATTTT. Residues: CASRADSNQPQHF.

V gene TRBV5-4 combines with J gene TRBJ2-5, with 9 nucleotides matching TRBD2. Germline lookup yields CDR1 SGHNT and CDR2 YYREEE (reference sequence). Germline trimming cut 4 bases from V and 5 bases from J; bases unmatched to any gene: 6. The CDR3 has 14 residues. The CDR3 nucleotides are TGTGCCAGCAGCCCCGCGGGGGGGCCGGAGACCCAGTACTTC. Its translation is CASSPAGGPETQYF.

The chain combines TRBV2 with TRBJ2-1, with no clear D. CDR3 length equals 12 residues. V dropped 8 bases and J dropped 4 bases, with 9 bases sitting between them. CDR1 SNHLY and CDR2 FYNNEI come from the germline V gene. CDR3 sequence reads: CASPGLYNEQFF. The CDR3 DNA reads TGTGCCAGCCCCGGGCTTTACAATGAGCAGTTCTTC. Filled out from reference TRBV2 and TRBJ2-1, the complete variable domain reads EPEVTQTPSHQVTQMGQEVILRCVPISNHLYFYWYRQILGQKVEFLVSFYNNEISEKSEIFDDQFSVERPDGSNFTLKIRSTKLEDSAMYFCASPGLYNEQFFGPGTRLTVL.

The V and J genes are TRBV18 and TRBJ1-2; D may be TRBD1 (5 bases). V was shortened by 3 bases and J by 7 bases, with 18 bases between the two germline ends. CDR3 length: 15 amino acids. The V gene's germline CDR1 is KGHSH and CDR2 LQKENI. The CDR3 DNA reads as TGTGCCAGCTCACCGGGGCTGGACGAATTAGGTGGCTACACCTTC. It is translated as CASSPGLDELGGYTF. The entire variable domain, with the rest obtained from reference TRBV18 and TRBJ1-2, is as follows: NAGVMQNPRHLVRRRGQEARLRCSPMKGHSHVYWYRQLPEEGLKFMVYLQKENIIDESGMPKERFSAEFPKEGPSILRIQQVVRGDSAAYFCASSPGLDELGGYTFGSGTRLTVV.

About this clone: Other DNA variants within this sample encode the same CDR3. The rearrangement uses TRBV2 and TRBJ1-2; 8 nucleotides line up with TRBD1. The CDR3 is 16 amino acids. Per germline, CDR1 SNHLY and CDR2 FYNNEI. The junction had 13 bases not matched to a gene; V was cut back by 5 bases and J by 5 bases. CDR3: CASSSGQGRGDYGYTF. In DNA, the CDR3 is TGTGCCAGCAGTAGCGGACAGGGTAGGGGAGATTATGGCTACACCTTC. The full variable domain, with the rest looked up from reference TRBV2 and TRBJ1-2, is EPEVTQTPSHQVTQMGQEVILRCVPISNHLYFYWYRQILGQKVEFLVSFYNNEISEKSEIFDDQFSVERPDGSNFTLKIRSTKLEDSAMYFCASSSGQGRGDYGYTFGSGTRLTVV.

V usage is TRBV5-1 and J usage is TRBJ1-3; D possibly corresponds to TRBD1 (6 bases). V lost 3 bases and J lost 4, with 14 bases in between. Germline V gene data show CDR1 as SGHRS and CDR2 as YFSETQ. The CDR3 spans 15 residues. The CDR3 bases are TGCGCCAGCAGCTCCGCCCAGGGGACGGGAAACACCATATATTTT. Translation: CASSSAQGTGNTIYF.

The genes are TRBV6-1 and TRBJ1-3; D is possibly TRBD1 (5 bases). Germline V lookup: CDR1 MNHNS, CDR2 SASEGT. With 7 bases removed from V and 9 bases from J, the gap between germline ends came to 7 bases. The CDR3 loop spans 10 amino acids. The CDR3 region has the DNA TGTGCCAGCAAGGGGCCCACCATATATTTT. It yields the protein CASKGPTIYF.

The chain joins TRBV7-2 to TRBJ2-1; tentatively, D is TRBD1 (5 bases). This CDR3 spans 14 amino acids. The ends were cut back, 3 bases at V and 6 bases at J, with 12 bases in the middle. The germline gives CDR1 SGHTA, CDR2 FQGNSA. CDR3 nucleotide sequence: TGTGCCAGCAGCTTTTCCTGGGGCGCCAATGAGCAGTTCTTC. It translates to CASSFSWGANEQFF.

This CDR3 reads CASSSETAPVYRVLQETQYF. CDR3 bases: TGCGCCAGCAGCTCGGAAACCGCACCCGTATATCGAGTACTACAAGAGACCCAGTACTTC. The chain combines TRBV5-1 with TRBJ2-5, with D uncertain. In germline, CDR1 is SGHRS, CDR2 YFSETQ. The length of the CDR3 is 20 residues. V dropped 3 bases and J dropped 2 bases, with 29 bases sitting between them.

The V gene is TRBV7-3, the J gene TRBJ1-2; D is unresolved. The germline V gene encodes CDR1 SGHTA and CDR2 FQGTGA. V was trimmed by 0 bases and J by 3 bases, leaving 11 bases between them. This CDR3 region has 15 residues. Written as DNA, the CDR3 is TGTGCCAGCAGCTTAACTAGGGCAGGCGACTATGGCTACACCTTC. Its translation: CASSLTRAGDYGYTF. Looking up the rest from reference TRBV7-3 and TRBJ1-2 gives the full variable domain: GAGVSQTPSNKVTEKGKYVELRCDPISGHTALYWYRQSLGQGPEFLIYFQGTGAADDSGLPNDRFFAVRPEGSVSTLKIQRTERGDSAVYLCASSLTRAGDYGYTFGSGTRLTVV.

CDR3 bases: TGTGCCAGCAGCTTTCTCCGGGACAGGGGTGGCACAGATACGCAGTATTTT. This sequence encodes CASSFLRDRGGTDTQYF. The chain combines TRBV7-2 with TRBJ2-3; 10 bases fit TRBD1. V shed 3 bases, J shed 1 base, and the junction held 7 bases outside the gene matches. The CDR3 runs to 17 residues. Germline values: CDR1 SGHTA, CDR2 FQGNSA.

The chain is built from TRBV6-6 and TRBJ1-2, with 7 bases identical to TRBD1. The trim removed 6 bases at V and 8 bases at J, leaving 12 bases unmatched. This CDR3 region has 14 residues. CDR1 is MNHNY and CDR2 is SVGAGI in the germline V gene (reference sequence). The CDR3 nucleotides read TGTGCCAGCAGCAGAGACAGGGCGCCCGCCGGCTACACCTTC. Amino acids: CASSRDRAPAGYTF.

The V and J genes are TRBV5-6 and TRBJ2-1; possibly TRBD1 for D (5 bases). V was trimmed by 0 bases and J by 5 bases, leaving 15 bases between them. CDR3 length: 16 amino acids. Germline V CDR1 and CDR2: SGHDT, YYEEEE. This chain's CDR3 is CASSLVGQGRNNEQFF. The CDR3 coding sequence is TGTGCCAGCAGCTTGGTGGGGCAAGGCCGCAACAATGAGCAGTTCTTC.

This sequence joins TRBV7-3 and TRBJ1-2, with D perhaps matching TRBD1 (5 bases). CDR1 is SGHTA and CDR2 is FQGTGA in the germline V gene. Trimming shortened V by 4 bases and J by 4 bases, and 16 bases separated the two germline ends. The CDR3 is made up of 15 amino acids. Written as DNA, the CDR3 is TGTGCCAGCAGCTCCTCAGGAGGGGCAACCTATGGCTACACCTTC. Amino acids: CASSSSGGATYGYTF.

The chain recombines TRBV29-1 with TRBJ2-3; 9 bases align to TRBD1. Germline CDR1 and CDR2: SQVTM and ANQGSEA. This CDR3 contains 14 residues. J lost 6 bases, V lost 3 bases, and 7 bases had no gene match. CDR3 residues: CSVEGGQGADTQYF. The CDR3 DNA reads TGCAGCGTTGAGGGGGGACAGGGAGCCGATACGCAGTATTTT.

The V and J genes are TRBV10-2 and TRBJ1-1; D is uncertain. Trimming removed 10 bases at V and 6 bases at J, with 24 bases between. Germline CDR1 reads WSHSY; CDR2 reads SAAADI. The CDR3 is 15 residues long. CDR3 bases: TGCGCCACCCGGGGTGAAAGGACCAGTTCGGCTGAAGCTTTCTTT. Translated: CATRGERTSSAEAFF.

This sequence joins TRBV6-6 and TRBJ2-7; tentatively, D is TRBD2 (6 bases). The germline V and J ends were trimmed by 6 bases and 5 bases, with 14 bases remaining between them. CDR3 size: 13 residues. The germline gives CDR1 MNHNY, CDR2 SVGAGI (reference sequence). CDR3 bases: TGTGCCAGCAGCCCCCCGGGACTCGACGAGCAGTACTTC. Protein sequence: CASSPPGLDEQYF.

The genes are TRBV13 and TRBJ1-6; D might be TRBD1 (5 bases). CDR3 size: 15 residues. V was trimmed by 0 bases and J by 9 bases, leaving 12 bases between them. Germline CDR1 reads PRHDT; CDR2 reads FYEKMQ (reference sequence). CDR3 loop: CASSLGSGARSPLHF. The CDR3 DNA sequence: TGTGCCAGCAGCTTAGGAAGCGGGGCGCGTTCACCCCTCCACTTT.

This clone was seen just once. The chain employs TRBV12-5 and TRBJ2-3; 10 bases line up with TRBD1. The CDR3 spans 15 residues. V trimming: 6 bases; J trimming: 6 bases; junction bases outside the gene matches: 9. Germline CDR1 LGHNT, CDR2 FRNRAP. CDR3 nucleotide sequence: TGTGCTAGTGGACCCGGGACAGGGGACTTTGATACGCAGTATTTT. Its protein product is CASGPGTGDFDTQYF.

The CDR3 region is CASGSGGKRGTDTQYF. Here the CDR3 DNA reads TGTGCTAGTGGTTCCGGGGGGAAGCGGGGCACAGATACGCAGTATTTT. This chain uses TRBV12-5 with TRBJ2-3, with TRBD2 identical over 7 bases. The trim removed 4 bases at V and 1 base at J, leaving 8 bases unmatched. Germline V CDR1 and CDR2: LGHNT, FRNRAP. CDR3 length: 16 residues.

The chain recombines TRBV28 with TRBJ1-2; no reliable D call. Deletions cut 3 bases from V and 4 bases from J, with 6 bases between. Germline V lookup: CDR1 MDHEN, CDR2 SYDVKM. The CDR3 is 12 amino acids. The CDR3 here is CASSFNSYGYTF. The DNA of the CDR3 is TGTGCCAGCAGTTTTAACAGCTATGGCTACACCTTC.

This clone was picked up one time. The chain combines TRBV18 with TRBJ1-1; D is possibly TRBD1 (5 bases). V shed 6 bases and J shed 3 bases, with 11 bases lying between them. CDR3 length: 13 residues. Germline CDR1 reads KGHSH; CDR2 reads LQKENI. The CDR3: CASSGGWYTEAFF. CDR3 sequence (DNA): TGTGCCAGCTCGGGGGGGTGGTACACTGAAGCTTTCTTT. The entire variable domain, with the rest obtained from reference TRBV18 and TRBJ1-1, is as follows: NAGVMQNPRHLVRRRGQEARLRCSPMKGHSHVYWYRQLPEEGLKFMVYLQKENIIDESGMPKERFSAEFPKEGPSILRIQQVVRGDSAAYFCASSGGWYTEAFFGQGTRLTVV.

The chain uses TRBV7-3 and TRBJ2-1, with TRBD2 matching 9 bases. This CDR3 is 15 amino acids long. Germline-derived CDR1 and CDR2 are SGHTA and FQGTGA. Trimming at V came to 2 bases and at J to 4 bases, leaving 3 bases not matched to a gene. The CDR3 sequence is CASSLQAGGYNEQFF. In nucleotides, the CDR3 is TGTGCCAGCAGCTTACAAGCGGGGGGTTACAATGAGCAGTTCTTC.

The V call is TRBV7-9, the J call TRBJ2-7, with TRBD1 matching over 11 bases. The CDR3 extends over 17 amino acids. V gave up 2 bases and J gave up 5 bases; unmatched junction bases: 11. Looked up from germline, CDR1 is SEHNR and CDR2 is FQNEAQ (reference sequence). The CDR3 nucleotides read TGTGCCAGCAGCTTATATCGTCTGGGACAGGGGGTAAACGAGCAGTACTTC. This gives the protein CASSLYRLGQGVNEQYF.

CDR3 sequence: CATSRDLMGRIPEAFF. The CDR3 DNA follows: TGTGCCACCAGCAGAGATTTAATGGGGAGGATCCCTGAAGCTTTCTTT. V is TRBV15 and J is TRBJ1-1; no definite D call. CDR3 length: 16 amino acids. Germline-derived CDR1 and CDR2 are LNHNV and YYDKDF (reference sequence). The ends were cut back, 0 bases at V and 6 bases at J, with 17 bases in the middle.

The V call is TRBV5-4, the J call TRBJ1-3, with D uncertain. CDR3 length equals 12 residues. Germline CDR1 and CDR2: SGHNT and YYREEE (reference sequence). Between the trimmed V and J ends, which lost 4 bases and 4 bases, there was a span of 6 bases. The chain's CDR3 is CASSRGGNTIYF. In DNA form, the CDR3 reads TGTGCCAGCAGCCGAGGCGGAAACACCATATATTTT.

This chain uses TRBV19 with TRBJ2-7, with 7 bases identical to TRBD2. Germline CDR1 and CDR2: LNHDA and SQIVND (reference sequence). After removal of 3 bases from V and 2 bases from J, the junction contained 7 bases not matched to a gene. The CDR3 has 15 residues. The CDR3 DNA reads as TGTGCCAGTAGTATCCAAGCGGGGTCGACCTACGAGCAGTACTTC. Its protein product is CASSIQAGSTYEQYF.